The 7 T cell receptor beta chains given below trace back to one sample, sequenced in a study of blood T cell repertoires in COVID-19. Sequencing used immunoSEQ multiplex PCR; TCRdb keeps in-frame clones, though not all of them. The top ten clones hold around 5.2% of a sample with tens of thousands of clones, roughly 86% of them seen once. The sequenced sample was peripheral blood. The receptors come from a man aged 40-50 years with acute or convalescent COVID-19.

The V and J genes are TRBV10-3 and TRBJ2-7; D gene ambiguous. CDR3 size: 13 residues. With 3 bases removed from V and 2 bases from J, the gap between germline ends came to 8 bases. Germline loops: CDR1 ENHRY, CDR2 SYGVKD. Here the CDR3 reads CAISDHSPYEQYF. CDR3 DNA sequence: TGTGCCATCAGTGATCACAGCCCCTACGAGCAGTACTTC.

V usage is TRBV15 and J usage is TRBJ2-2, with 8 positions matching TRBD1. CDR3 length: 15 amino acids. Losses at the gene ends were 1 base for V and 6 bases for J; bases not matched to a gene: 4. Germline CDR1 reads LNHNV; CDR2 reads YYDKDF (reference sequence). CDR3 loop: CATSRGGTGSGELFF. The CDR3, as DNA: TGTGCCACCAGCAGAGGAGGGACAGGATCCGGGGAGCTGTTTTTT.

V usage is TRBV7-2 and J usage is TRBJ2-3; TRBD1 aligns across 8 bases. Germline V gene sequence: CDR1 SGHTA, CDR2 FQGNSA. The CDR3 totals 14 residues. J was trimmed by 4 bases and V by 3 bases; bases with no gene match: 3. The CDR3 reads CASSLGRGPDTQYF. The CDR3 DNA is TGTGCCAGCAGCTTGGGCAGGGGGCCAGATACGCAGTATTTT. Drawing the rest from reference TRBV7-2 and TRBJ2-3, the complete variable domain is GAGVSQSPSNKVTEKGKDVELRCDPISGHTALYWYRQSLGQGLEFLIYFQGNSAPDKSGLPSDRFSAERTGGSVSTLTIQRTQQEDSAVYLCASSLGRGPDTQYFGPGTRLTVL.

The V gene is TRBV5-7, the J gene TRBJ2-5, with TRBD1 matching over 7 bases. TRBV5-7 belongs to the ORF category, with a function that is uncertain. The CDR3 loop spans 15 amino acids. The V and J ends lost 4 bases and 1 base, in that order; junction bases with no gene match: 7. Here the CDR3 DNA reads TGTGCCAGCAGCCAGCACGACAGGGTCCAAGAGACCCAGTACTTC. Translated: CASSQHDRVQETQYF.

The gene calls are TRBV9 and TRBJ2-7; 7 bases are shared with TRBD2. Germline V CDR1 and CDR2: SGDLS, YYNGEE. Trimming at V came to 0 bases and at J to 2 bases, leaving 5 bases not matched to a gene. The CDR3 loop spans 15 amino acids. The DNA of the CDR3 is TGTGCCAGCAGCGTAGGCGGGGGAGCCACCTACGAGCAGTACTTC. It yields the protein CASSVGGGATYEQYF.

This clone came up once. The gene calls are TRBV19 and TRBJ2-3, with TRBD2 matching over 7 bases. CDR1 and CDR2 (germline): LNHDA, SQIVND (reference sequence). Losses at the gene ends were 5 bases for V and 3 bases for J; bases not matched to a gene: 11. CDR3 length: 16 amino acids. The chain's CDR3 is CASSPRGRRETDTQYF. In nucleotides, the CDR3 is TGTGCCAGTAGTCCTAGAGGTCGGCGGGAGACAGATACGCAGTATTTT.

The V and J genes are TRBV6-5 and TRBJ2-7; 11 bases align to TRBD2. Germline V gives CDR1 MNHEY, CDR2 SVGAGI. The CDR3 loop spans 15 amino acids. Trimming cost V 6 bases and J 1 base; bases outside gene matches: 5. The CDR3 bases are TGTGCCAGCAGCCCCACTAGCGGGAGATCCTACGAGCAGTACTTC. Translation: CASSPTSGRSYEQYF.